The entry below gives a single T cell receptor (beta chain) sequence along with its context. Antigen: not known. This entry is derived from a study of cytomegalovirus exposure and HLA in healthy donors. Sequencing was performed with immunoSEQ multiplex PCR; in TCRdb, only in-frame clones are kept and a portion is missing. The table shows 150,000 to 200,000 clones, with approximately 86% occurring only once. The donors were part of the roughly 120-subject validation cohort, which stood apart from the approximately 670-subject first cohort. Broader study findings: According to the study, 160 or so TCR beta chains were cytomegalovirus-associated. TCR sequences were mostly rare, though some public TCRs occurred in many donors. That first-cohort TCR clusters tended to co-occur in the roughly 110 validation repertoires was found in a later analysis.

The CDR3 has 13 amino acids. Trimming took off 1 base at V and 3 bases at J, with 7 bases between the two ends. The germline CDR1 and CDR2 sequences are MGHRA and YSYEKL. The genes are TRBV4-1 and TRBJ2-7, with D unresolved. Sequencing input: PBMCs. The clonotype was recovered from a man aged 25-45 years in good health and CMV-seropositive. The CDR3 DNA reads as TGCGCCAGCAGCCAAGTTTCGCTCTACGAGCAGTACTTC. Its translation: CASSQVSLYEQYF.